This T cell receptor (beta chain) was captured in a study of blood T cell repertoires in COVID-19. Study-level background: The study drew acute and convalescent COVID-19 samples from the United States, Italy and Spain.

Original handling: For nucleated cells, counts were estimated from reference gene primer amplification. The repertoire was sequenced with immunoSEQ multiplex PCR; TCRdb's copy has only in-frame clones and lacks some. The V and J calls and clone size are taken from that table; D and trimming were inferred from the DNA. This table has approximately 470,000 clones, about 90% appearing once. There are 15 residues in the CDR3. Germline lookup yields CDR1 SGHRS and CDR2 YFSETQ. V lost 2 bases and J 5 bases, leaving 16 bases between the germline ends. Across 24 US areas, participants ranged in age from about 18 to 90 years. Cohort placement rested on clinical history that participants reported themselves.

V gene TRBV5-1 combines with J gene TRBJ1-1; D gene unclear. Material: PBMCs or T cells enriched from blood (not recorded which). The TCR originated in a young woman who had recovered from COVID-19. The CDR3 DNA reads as TGCGCCAGCAGCTTAACGATCGTCGGGGAGACTGAAGCTTTCTTT. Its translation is CASSLTIVGETEAFF.